The 9 T cell receptor beta chains below all came from one sample that was sequenced in a study of regulatory T cells in long-lasting Graves disease. For TCR beta, libraries came from iRepertoire HTBI primers and Arm-PCR of CDR3 regions. TCRdb passed the multiplex PCR reads through MiXCR, listing each CDR3 protein once. The sample yields about 540,000 distinct CDR3 sequences, about 14% seen once. Time point: newly diagnosed GD, antithyroid drugs for less than 3 months. PBMC RNA was the source of the TCR library. A further study also used this sample, focusing on T cells in Graves' hyperthyroidism and ophthalmopathy.

The sample in question was peripheral blood mononuclear cells (PBMCs), obtained at new diagnosis, from a patient treated with antithyroid drugs. The receptor set was obtained from a young man with Graves disease.

This clonotype turned up a few times. V gene TRBV30 combines with J gene TRBJ2-7; the match to TRBD1 covers 8 bases. Germline V CDR1 and CDR2: GTSNPN, SVGIG (reference sequence). CDR3 length equals 13 residues. V dropped 4 bases and J dropped 3; count of bases not matched to a gene: 5. In nucleotides, the CDR3 is TGTGCCTGGACTTCTGGACAGGGCTACGAGCAGTACTTC. Translation gives CAWTSGQGYEQYF.

Concerning this clonotype: This may stem from a read error, because a much larger clone lies one nucleotide away. The chain joins TRBV27 to TRBJ2-1; D is ambiguous. With 4 bases removed from V and 8 bases from J, the gap between germline ends came to 15 bases. CDR1 MNHEY and CDR2 SMNVEV come from the germline V gene (reference sequence). CDR3 length equals 14 residues. CDR3 coding DNA: TGTGCCAGCAGTTCAGGCCTATTCGCCGATGAGCAGTTCTTC. It translates to CASSSGLFADEQFF.

In regard to this clonotype: This clone may be a read error of a much larger clone one base away. The genes are TRBV3-1 and TRBJ2-7; 11 bases are shared with TRBD2. The CDR3 loop spans 18 amino acids. Germline CDR1 reads LGHDT; CDR2 reads YNNKEL (reference sequence). CDR3 loop: CAGSRLPRLAGLGYEQYF. The CDR3 region has the DNA TGTGCCGGCAGCCGCCTCCCGAGACTAGCGGGACTGGGTTACGAGCAGTACTTC.

This clonotype was seen ten or more times. The chain carries TRBV12-3 or TRBV12-4 and TRBJ1-5; maybe TRBD1 (6 bases). This CDR3 is 15 amino acids long. Trimming pared 4 bases from V and 7 bases from J, leaving 17 bases between. CDR3 coding DNA: TGTGCCAGCAGTTCCCTAGCGGGGGGCGGACAGCCCCAGCATTTT. Its translation is CASSSLAGGGQPQHF.

This clonotype showed up many times. V is TRBV5-1 and J is TRBJ2-3; unclear D gene. The CDR3 consists of 14 residues. V lost 0 bases and J 0 bases, leaving 5 bases between the germline ends. CDR1 and CDR2 (germline): SGHRS, YFSETQ. The CDR3 here is CASSLDDSTDTQYF. The DNA for the CDR3 is TGCGCCAGCAGCTTGGATGACAGCACAGATACGCAGTATTTT.

This clonotype has ten or more counts. V and J are TRBV19 and TRBJ1-2; 7 nucleotides match TRBD1. The CDR3 consists of 13 residues. V gave up 7 bases and J gave up 6 bases; unmatched junction bases: 8. Looked up from germline, CDR1 is LNHDA and CDR2 is SQIVND (reference sequence). The CDR3 DNA follows: TGTGCCAGTAAAACAGGGGATGGCAATGGCTACACCTTC. This translates into CASKTGDGNGYTF.

The CDR3 sequence is CASSLEGGIAKNIQYF. CDR3 DNA sequence: TGTGCCAGCAGCTTAGAAGGCGGAATAGCCAAAAACATTCAGTACTTC. This chain uses TRBV7-3 with TRBJ2-4, with no clear D. The CDR3 extends over 16 amino acids. Germline V gene lookup returns CDR1 SGHTA and CDR2 FQGTGA. The V end lost 2 bases, the J end lost 0 bases, and 11 bases lay between the germline ends.

This chain joins TRBV19 and TRBJ2-7; D remains unclear. The CDR3 has 13 amino acids. With 2 bases removed from V and 3 bases from J, the gap between germline ends came to 8 bases. Germline CDR1 is LNHDA and CDR2 is SQIVND (reference sequence). The CDR3 reads CASSIPPDYEQYF. The CDR3 DNA reads as TGTGCCAGTAGTATACCCCCGGACTACGAGCAGTACTTC.

This clonotype was recorded at least ten times. DNA of the CDR3: TGTGCCAGCACCTCCCCGAGGACAGGGATCTATGGCTACACCTTC. This sequence encodes CASTSPRTGIYGYTF. V is TRBV7-2 and J is TRBJ1-2; 8 positions agree with TRBD1. From germline, CDR1 is SGHTA and CDR2 FQGNSA. The ends lost 7 bases at V and 4 bases at J; junction bases unmatched: 11. CDR3 length equals 15 residues. The whole variable domain, filled in from reference TRBV7-2 and TRBJ1-2, reads GAGVSQSPSNKVTEKGKDVELRCDPISGHTALYWYRQSLGQGLEFLIYFQGNSAPDKSGLPSDRFSAERTGGSVSTLTIQRTQQEDSAVYLCASTSPRTGIYGYTFGSGTRLTVV.